The next 14 T cell receptor beta chains were all read from a single sample in a study of beta chain features in type 1 diabetes. The whole isolated RNA underwent reverse transcription, so sequencing captured expressed TCRB transcripts. Method: immunoSEQ multiplex PCR; TCRdb's copy keeps in-frame clones and lacks some. The sample records about 250,000 clones, roughly 15% being singletons. Sequenced input: naive CD4+ T cells from blood. The receptors derive from a middle-aged woman in good health.

V usage is TRBV7-2 and J usage is TRBJ1-1; D is unclear. The V and J ends lost 5 bases and 4 bases respectively, with 11 bases between them. This CDR3 comprises 13 residues. Germline assignment: CDR1 SGHTA and CDR2 FQGNSA. CDR3 sequence: CASSPPLGTEAFF. DNA of the CDR3: TGTGCCAGCAGCCCCCCTCTCGGCACTGAAGCTTTCTTT.

This sequence joins TRBV7-2 and TRBJ2-4, with D hard to call. CDR1 is SGHTA and CDR2 is FQGNSA in the germline V gene. V lost 3 bases, J lost 0 bases, and 9 bases lay in between. The CDR3 loop spans 15 amino acids. This chain's CDR3 is CASSLGSLAKNIQYF. CDR3 coding DNA: TGTGCCAGCAGCTTGGGCAGTCTAGCCAAAAACATTCAGTACTTC. Full variable domain (remainder filled in from reference TRBV7-2 and TRBJ2-4): GAGVSQSPSNKVTEKGKDVELRCDPISGHTALYWYRQSLGQGLEFLIYFQGNSAPDKSGLPSDRFSAERTGGSVSTLTIQRTQQEDSAVYLCASSLGSLAKNIQYFGAGTRLSVL.

The chain recombines TRBV19 with TRBJ2-2; D is unclear. V was trimmed by 6 bases and J by 6 bases, leaving 11 bases between them. The CDR3 has 13 amino acids. Germline V gene data show CDR1 as LNHDA and CDR2 as SQIVND (reference sequence). In nucleotides, the CDR3 is TGTGCCAGTAGACCGGTTCCATCCGGGGAGCTGTTTTTT. Its protein is CASRPVPSGELFF.

This clone was seen a few times. This CDR3 is also generated by other DNA sequences in the sample. The J gene is TRBJ2-5, the V gene TRBV9; the D is unclear. This CDR3 contains 13 residues. The V end was cut by 0 bases, the J end by 2 bases, with 5 bases between. The germline gives CDR1 SGDLS, CDR2 YYNGEE. CDR3 protein: CASSVGQQETQYF. DNA for the CDR3: TGTGCCAGCAGCGTAGGCCAGCAAGAGACCCAGTACTTC.

This clone appeared a few times. The genes are TRBV5-6 and TRBJ2-2; no clear D gene. This CDR3 region has 13 residues. Looked up from germline, CDR1 is SGHDT and CDR2 is YYEEEE. Trimming stripped 4 bases from V and 7 bases from J, with 11 bases between. In DNA, the CDR3 is TGTGCCAGCAGCCGGGTCCTGGGCGGGGAGCTGTTTTTT. This sequence encodes CASSRVLGGELFF. Combining the CDR3 with reference TRBV5-6 and TRBJ2-2 gives the whole variable domain DAGVTQSPTHLIKTRGQQVTLRCSPKSGHDTVSWYQQALGQGPQFIFQYYEEEERQRGNFPDRFSGHQFPNYSSELNVNALLLGDSALYLCASSRVLGGELFFGEGSRLTVL.

The CDR3 spells CASSLARAGGLTEAFF. In DNA form, the CDR3 reads TGTGCCAGCAGCTTGGCCCGGGCAGGGGGTTTAACTGAAGCTTTCTTT. The chain recombines TRBV5-4 with TRBJ1-1; TRBD1 aligns across 7 bases. The germline CDR1 and CDR2 sequences are SGHNT and YYREEE (reference sequence). With V trimmed by 0 bases and J by 5 bases, 10 bases remained unmatched. The CDR3 has 16 amino acids.

CDR3 bases: TGTGCCAGCAGTGAAATCGCTGAAGCTTTCTTT. Protein product: CASSEIAEAFF. The V call is TRBV2, the J call TRBJ1-1; D remains unclear. The CDR3 sequence is 11 residues long. Trimming pared 2 bases from V and 6 bases from J, leaving 4 bases between. Germline CDR1 SNHLY, CDR2 FYNNEI.

The genes are TRBV5-6 and TRBJ2-2; D not certain. Per the germline V gene, CDR1 is SGHDT and CDR2 is YYEEEE. V lost 2 bases and J 5 bases, leaving 7 bases between the germline ends. This CDR3 has 13 residues. The CDR3 coding sequence is TGTGCCAGCAGCTTTCAAGCTACCGGGGAGCTGTTTTTT. It is translated as CASSFQATGELFF.

This clone was detected only a few times. This chain joins TRBV4-1 and TRBJ1-2, with 7 bases that match TRBD1. The germline CDR1 and CDR2 sequences are MGHRA and YSYEKL. With V trimmed by 3 bases and J by 3 bases, 7 bases remained unmatched. This CDR3 region has 15 residues. CDR3 in amino acids: CASSQAVRGDYGYTF. The CDR3 region has the DNA TGCGCCAGCAGCCAGGCAGTCAGGGGGGACTATGGCTACACCTTC.

V and J are TRBV10-1 and TRBJ2-2; D ambiguous. Germline-derived CDR1 and CDR2 are WNHNN and SYGVQD (reference sequence). This CDR3 spans 14 amino acids. V was clipped by 5 bases and J by 5 bases, with 12 bases between them. The CDR3 DNA sequence: TGCGCCAGCAGTACTAATCAAGTAACCGGGGAGCTGTTTTTT. Its protein is CASSTNQVTGELFF.

The chain combines TRBV5-6 with TRBJ2-5, with 7 bases that match TRBD1. CDR3 length: 13 amino acids. Germline trimming cut 4 bases from V and 4 bases from J; bases unmatched to any gene: 4. CDR1 and CDR2 (germline): SGHDT, YYEEEE. CDR3 amino acids: CASSSWDRETQYF. DNA of the CDR3: TGTGCCAGCAGCAGTTGGGACAGAGAGACCCAGTACTTC.

The chain links TRBV29-1 to TRBJ2-3, with D possibly TRBD1 on 5 matching bases. Per the germline V gene, CDR1 is SQVTM and CDR2 is ANQGSEA. The CDR3 runs 14 residues. Trimming removed 6 bases from V and 2 bases from J, with 15 bases in between. CDR3: CSVLGDSLTDTQYF. The CDR3 coding sequence is TGCAGCGTCCTCGGTGACAGCCTCACAGATACGCAGTATTTT.

There are many counts of this clone. J is TRBJ1-2 and V is TRBV7-9; D is perhaps TRBD1 (5 bases). Germline V CDR1 and CDR2: SEHNR, FQNEAQ (reference sequence). CDR3 size: 12 residues. This CDR3 is CASGGENYGYTF. The DNA for the CDR3 is TGTGCTTCCGGGGGAGAGAACTATGGCTACACCTTC.

In its sample, this clone was seen a few times. The chain links TRBV29-1 to TRBJ1-1; D may be TRBD1 (6 bases). Germline values: CDR1 SQVTM, CDR2 ANQGSEA. The CDR3 extends over 13 amino acids. V was clipped by 7 bases and J by 8 bases, with 20 bases between them. The CDR3 sequence: CSASAGGAGEAFF. In DNA, the CDR3 is TGCAGCGCATCTGCGGGGGGGGCCGGCGAAGCTTTCTTT.